The next 5 T cell receptor beta chains were all read from a single sample in a study of T cell responses to AZD1222 COVID-19 vaccine. Only in-frame clones appear in the TCRdb table, and some are missing; sequencing was by immunoSEQ multiplex PCR. The sample includes some 100,000 clones, around nine tenths seen only once; the top ten take 15%. Here the sequenced sample was peripheral blood, taken on day 0 of AZD1222 vaccination. These TCRs come from an adult in good health.

This chain joins TRBV24-1 and TRBJ1-2, with TRBD1 matching over 8 bases. Germline V lookup: CDR1 KGHDR, CDR2 SFDVKD. The CDR3 length is 16 residues. With 3 bases clipped from V and 3 bases from J, the junction kept 8 bases outside the gene matches. CDR3 amino acids: CATSDADRDAYYGYTF. The CDR3 nucleotides are TGTGCCACCAGTGATGCGGACAGGGACGCGTACTATGGCTACACCTTC.

The CDR3 region has the DNA TGCAGCGCCATGGAACAAAACTATGGCTACACCTTC. Translation: CSAMEQNYGYTF. The V and J genes are TRBV29-1 and TRBJ1-2; D unresolved. This CDR3 contains 12 residues. V was trimmed by 7 bases and J by 2 bases, leaving 11 bases between them. Per the germline V gene, CDR1 is SQVTM and CDR2 is ANQGSEA.

The J gene is TRBJ2-1, the V gene TRBV25-1; the match to TRBD2 covers 8 bases. J was trimmed by 4 bases and V by 4 bases; bases with no gene match: 6. The CDR3 length is 15 residues. Germline assignment: CDR1 MGHDK and CDR2 SYGVNS. CDR3 amino acids: CASSGAGVGYNEQFF. CDR3 DNA sequence: TGTGCCAGCAGTGGAGCGGGAGTAGGGTACAATGAGCAGTTCTTC.

In this sample, this clone turned up once. This chain links TRBV3-1 (or the pseudogene TRBV3-2) with TRBJ2-5; D unclear. The ends were cut back, 2 bases at V and 5 bases at J, with 15 bases in the middle. The germline V gene has CDR1 LGHDT and CDR2 YNNKEL (reference sequence). CDR3 size: 15 residues. CDR3 DNA: TGTGCCAGCAGCCAACTTCGGGCCCCTGGGGAGACCCAGTACTTC. Translating it yields CASSQLRAPGETQYF.

This chain uses TRBV19 with TRBJ2-2, with 7 bases aligning to TRBD1. The ends lost 9 bases at V and 6 bases at J; junction bases unmatched: 7. Germline V gene lookup returns CDR1 LNHDA and CDR2 SQIVND (reference sequence). This CDR3 has 13 residues. CDR3 sequence reads: CASWDRRSGELFF. CDR3 DNA: TGTGCCAGCTGGGACAGAAGGTCCGGGGAGCTGTTTTTT.